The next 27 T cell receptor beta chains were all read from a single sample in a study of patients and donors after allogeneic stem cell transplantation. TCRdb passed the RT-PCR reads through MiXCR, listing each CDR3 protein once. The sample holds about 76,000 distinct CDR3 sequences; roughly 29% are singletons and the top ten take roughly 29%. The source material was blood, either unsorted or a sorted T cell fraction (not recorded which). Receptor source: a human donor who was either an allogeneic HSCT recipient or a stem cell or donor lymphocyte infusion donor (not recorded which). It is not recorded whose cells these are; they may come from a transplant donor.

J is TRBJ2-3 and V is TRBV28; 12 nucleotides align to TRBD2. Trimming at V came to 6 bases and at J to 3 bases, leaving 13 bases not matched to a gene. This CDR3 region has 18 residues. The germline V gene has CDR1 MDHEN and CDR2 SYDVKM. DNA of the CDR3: TGTGCCAGCAGATCTGGCGGACTAGCGGGGTTTTATACAGATACGCAGTATTTT. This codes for CASRSGGLAGFYTDTQYF.

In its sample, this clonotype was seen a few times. CDR3: CSAYDPIPDRFYGYTF. DNA of the CDR3: TGCAGTGCTTACGATCCGATCCCCGACAGATTCTATGGCTACACCTTC. The rearrangement links TRBV20-1 to TRBJ1-2; D is perhaps TRBD1 (5 bases). Between the trimmed V and J ends, which lost 5 bases and 4 bases, there was a span of 23 bases. The CDR3 loop spans 16 amino acids. Germline V CDR1 and CDR2: DFQATT, SNEGSKA (reference sequence).

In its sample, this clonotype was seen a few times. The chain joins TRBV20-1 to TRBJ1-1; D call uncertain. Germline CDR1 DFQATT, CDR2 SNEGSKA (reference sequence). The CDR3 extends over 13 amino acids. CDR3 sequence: CRGSKFGDTEAFF. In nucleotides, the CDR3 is TGCAGGGGATCGAAGTTTGGGGACACTGAAGCTTTCTTT.

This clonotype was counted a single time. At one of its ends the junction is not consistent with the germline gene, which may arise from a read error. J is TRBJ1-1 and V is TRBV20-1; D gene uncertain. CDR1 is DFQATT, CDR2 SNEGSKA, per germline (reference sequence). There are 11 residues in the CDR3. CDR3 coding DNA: TGCTGTGCCGCCCAACCTACGCGGGCTTTCTTT. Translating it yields CCAAQPTRAFF.

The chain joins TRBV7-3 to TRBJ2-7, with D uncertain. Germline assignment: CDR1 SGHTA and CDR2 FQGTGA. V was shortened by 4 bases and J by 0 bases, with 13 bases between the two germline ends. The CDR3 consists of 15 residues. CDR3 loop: CASSSRPTSSYEQYF. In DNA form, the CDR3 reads TGTGCCAGCAGCTCCCGACCTACGAGCTCCTACGAGCAGTACTTC. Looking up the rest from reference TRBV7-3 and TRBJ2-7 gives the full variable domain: GAGVSQTPSNKVTEKGKYVELRCDPISGHTALYWYRQSLGQGPEFLIYFQGTGAADDSGLPNDRFFAVRPEGSVSTLKIQRTERGDSAVYLCASSSRPTSSYEQYFGPGTRLTVT.

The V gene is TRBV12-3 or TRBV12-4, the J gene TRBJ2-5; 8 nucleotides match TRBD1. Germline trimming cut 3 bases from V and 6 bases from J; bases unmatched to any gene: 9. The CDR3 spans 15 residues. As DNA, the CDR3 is TGTGCCAGCAGTTTTGGACAGGGTACCAAGAAGACCCAGTACTTC. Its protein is CASSFGQGTKKTQYF.

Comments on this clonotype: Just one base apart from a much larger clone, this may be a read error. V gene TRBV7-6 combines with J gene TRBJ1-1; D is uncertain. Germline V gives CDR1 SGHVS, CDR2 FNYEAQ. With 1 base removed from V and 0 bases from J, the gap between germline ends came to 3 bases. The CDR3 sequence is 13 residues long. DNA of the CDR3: TGTGCCAGCAGCTTAGAGCTGAACACTGAAGCTTTCTTT. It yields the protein CASSLELNTEAFF.

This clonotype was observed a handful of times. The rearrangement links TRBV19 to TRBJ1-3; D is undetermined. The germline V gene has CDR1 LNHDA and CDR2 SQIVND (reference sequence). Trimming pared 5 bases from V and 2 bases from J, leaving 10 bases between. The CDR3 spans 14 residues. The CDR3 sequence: CASSAWVAGNTIYF. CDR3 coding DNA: TGTGCCAGTAGTGCCTGGGTTGCTGGAAACACCATATATTTT.

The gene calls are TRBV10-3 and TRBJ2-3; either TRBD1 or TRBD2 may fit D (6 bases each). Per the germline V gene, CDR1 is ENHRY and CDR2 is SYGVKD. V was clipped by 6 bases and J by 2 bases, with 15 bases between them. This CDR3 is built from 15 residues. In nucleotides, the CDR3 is TGTGCCATCAGCCCGGGGGCGGCGGACACAGATACGCAGTATTTT. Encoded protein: CAISPGAADTDTQYF.

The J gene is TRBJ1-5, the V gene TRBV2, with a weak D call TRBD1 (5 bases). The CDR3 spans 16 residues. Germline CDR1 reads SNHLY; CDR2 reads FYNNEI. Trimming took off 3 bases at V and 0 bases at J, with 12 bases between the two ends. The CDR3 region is CASSDLTANSNQPQHF. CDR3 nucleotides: TGTGCCAGCAGTGACTTGACAGCGAATAGCAATCAGCCCCAGCATTTT.

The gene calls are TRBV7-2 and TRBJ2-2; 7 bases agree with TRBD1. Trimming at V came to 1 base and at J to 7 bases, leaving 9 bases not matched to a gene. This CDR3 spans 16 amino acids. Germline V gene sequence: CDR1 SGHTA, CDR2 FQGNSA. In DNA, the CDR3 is TGTGCCAGCAGCTTAGTTGGGCCAGGGGGTAACGGGGAGCTGTTTTTT. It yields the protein CASSLVGPGGNGELFF.

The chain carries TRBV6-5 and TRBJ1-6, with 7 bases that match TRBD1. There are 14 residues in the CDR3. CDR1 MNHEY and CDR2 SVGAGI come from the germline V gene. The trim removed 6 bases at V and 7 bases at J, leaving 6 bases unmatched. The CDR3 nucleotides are TGTGCCAGCAGATGGAAGGGGGCAAATTCACCCCTCCACTTT. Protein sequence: CASRWKGANSPLHF.

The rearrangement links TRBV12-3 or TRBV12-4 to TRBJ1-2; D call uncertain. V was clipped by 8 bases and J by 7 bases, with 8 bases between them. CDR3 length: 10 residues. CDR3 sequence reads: CASGDFGYTF. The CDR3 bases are TGTGCCAGCGGAGATTTTGGCTACACCTTC.

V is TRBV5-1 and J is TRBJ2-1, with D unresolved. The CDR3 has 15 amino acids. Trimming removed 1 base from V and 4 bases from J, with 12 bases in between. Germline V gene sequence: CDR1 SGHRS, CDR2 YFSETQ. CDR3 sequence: CASSLNTVRYNEQFF. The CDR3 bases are TGCGCCAGCAGCTTGAACACGGTCAGATACAATGAGCAGTTCTTC.

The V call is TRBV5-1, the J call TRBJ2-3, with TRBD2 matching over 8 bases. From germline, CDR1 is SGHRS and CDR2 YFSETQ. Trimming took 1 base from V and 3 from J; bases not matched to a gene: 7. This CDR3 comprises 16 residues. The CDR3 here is CASSLTAGGGTDTQYF. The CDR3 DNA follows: TGCGCCAGCAGCTTGACCGCGGGAGGAGGAACAGATACGCAGTATTTT.

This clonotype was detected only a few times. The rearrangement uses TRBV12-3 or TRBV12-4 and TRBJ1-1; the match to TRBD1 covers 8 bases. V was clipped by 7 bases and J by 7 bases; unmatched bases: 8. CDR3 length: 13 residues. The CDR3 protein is CASIKGQGGEAFF. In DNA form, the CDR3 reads TGTGCCAGCATCAAAGGACAGGGCGGTGAAGCTTTCTTT.

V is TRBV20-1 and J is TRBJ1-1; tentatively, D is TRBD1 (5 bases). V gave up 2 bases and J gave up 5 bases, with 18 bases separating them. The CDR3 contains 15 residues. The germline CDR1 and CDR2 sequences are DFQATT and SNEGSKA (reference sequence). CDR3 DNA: TGCAGTGCTAGATTTTACAGGTCCGTGGGGACTGAAGCTTTCTTT. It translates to CSARFYRSVGTEAFF.

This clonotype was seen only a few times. The CDR3 DNA follows: TGTGCCATCAGTGAGGGACGGGTCACTGAAGCTTTCTTT. This codes for CAISEGRVTEAFF. V and J are TRBV10-3 and TRBJ1-1; the D is unclear. The V end was cut by 2 bases, the J end by 4 bases, with 8 bases between. The CDR3 is made up of 13 amino acids. Germline CDR1 reads ENHRY; CDR2 reads SYGVKD.

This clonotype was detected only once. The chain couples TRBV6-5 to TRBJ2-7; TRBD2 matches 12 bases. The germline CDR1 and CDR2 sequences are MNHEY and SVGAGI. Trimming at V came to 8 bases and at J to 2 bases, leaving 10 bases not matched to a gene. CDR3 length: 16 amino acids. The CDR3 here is CASRQLAGGLTYEQYF. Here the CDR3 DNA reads TGTGCCAGCCGACAACTAGCGGGAGGACTTACCTACGAGCAGTACTTC.

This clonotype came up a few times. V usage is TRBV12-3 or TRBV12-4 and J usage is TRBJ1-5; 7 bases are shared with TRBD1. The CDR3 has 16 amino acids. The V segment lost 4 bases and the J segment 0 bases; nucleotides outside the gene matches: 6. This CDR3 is CASSSYWDSSNQPQHF. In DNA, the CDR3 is TGTGCCAGCAGTTCCTACTGGGACAGTAGCAATCAGCCCCAGCATTTT.

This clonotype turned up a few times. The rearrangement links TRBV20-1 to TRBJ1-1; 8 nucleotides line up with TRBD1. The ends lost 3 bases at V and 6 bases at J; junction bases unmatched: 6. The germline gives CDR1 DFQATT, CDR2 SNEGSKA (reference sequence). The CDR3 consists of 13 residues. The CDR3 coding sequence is TGCAGTGCTAGGGGACAGGTGAAGTCTGAAGCTTTCTTT. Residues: CSARGQVKSEAFF.

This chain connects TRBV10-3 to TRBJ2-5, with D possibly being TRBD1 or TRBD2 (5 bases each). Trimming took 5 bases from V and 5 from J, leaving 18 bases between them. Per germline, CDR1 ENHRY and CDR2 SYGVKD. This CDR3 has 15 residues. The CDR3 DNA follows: TGTGCCATCAGTCCGGGACCGAGAGGGGTGGAGACCCAGTACTTC. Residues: CAISPGPRGVETQYF.

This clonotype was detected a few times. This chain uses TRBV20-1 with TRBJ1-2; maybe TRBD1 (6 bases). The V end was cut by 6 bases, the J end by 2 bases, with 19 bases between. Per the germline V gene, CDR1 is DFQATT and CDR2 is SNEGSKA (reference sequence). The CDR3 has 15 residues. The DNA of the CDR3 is TGCAGTGCCGAGGGCGACAGGAGTGGGAACTATGGCTACACCTTC. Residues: CSAEGDRSGNYGYTF.

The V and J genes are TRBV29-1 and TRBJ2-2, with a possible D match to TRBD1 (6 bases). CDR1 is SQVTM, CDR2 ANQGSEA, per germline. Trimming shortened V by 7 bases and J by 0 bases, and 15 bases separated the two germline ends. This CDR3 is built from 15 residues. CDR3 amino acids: CSASGVTANTGELFF. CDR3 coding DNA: TGCAGCGCCTCAGGGGTTACCGCGAACACCGGGGAGCTGTTTTTT.

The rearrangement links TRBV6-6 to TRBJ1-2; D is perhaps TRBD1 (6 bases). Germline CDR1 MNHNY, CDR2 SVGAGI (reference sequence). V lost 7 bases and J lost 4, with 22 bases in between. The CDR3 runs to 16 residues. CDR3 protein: CASNPKTGPLIYGYTF. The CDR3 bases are TGTGCCAGCAATCCGAAGACAGGTCCCCTGATCTATGGCTACACCTTC.

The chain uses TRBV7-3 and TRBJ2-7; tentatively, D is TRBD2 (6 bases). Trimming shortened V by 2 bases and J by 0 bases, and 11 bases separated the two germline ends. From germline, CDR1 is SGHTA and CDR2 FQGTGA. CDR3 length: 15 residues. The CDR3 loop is CASSLEAGPSYEQYF. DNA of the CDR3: TGTGCCAGCAGCTTAGAGGCGGGGCCCTCCTACGAGCAGTACTTC. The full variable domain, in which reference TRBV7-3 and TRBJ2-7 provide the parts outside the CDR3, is GAGVSQTPSNKVTEKGKYVELRCDPISGHTALYWYRQSLGQGPEFLIYFQGTGAADDSGLPNDRFFAVRPEGSVSTLKIQRTERGDSAVYLCASSLEAGPSYEQYFGPGTRLTVT.

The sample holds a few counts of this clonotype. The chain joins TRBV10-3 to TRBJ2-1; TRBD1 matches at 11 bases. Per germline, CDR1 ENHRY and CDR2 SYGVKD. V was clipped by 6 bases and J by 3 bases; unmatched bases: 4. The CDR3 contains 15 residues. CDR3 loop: CAISWGQGDYNEQFF. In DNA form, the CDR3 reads TGTGCCATCAGCTGGGGACAGGGGGACTACAATGAGCAGTTCTTC.